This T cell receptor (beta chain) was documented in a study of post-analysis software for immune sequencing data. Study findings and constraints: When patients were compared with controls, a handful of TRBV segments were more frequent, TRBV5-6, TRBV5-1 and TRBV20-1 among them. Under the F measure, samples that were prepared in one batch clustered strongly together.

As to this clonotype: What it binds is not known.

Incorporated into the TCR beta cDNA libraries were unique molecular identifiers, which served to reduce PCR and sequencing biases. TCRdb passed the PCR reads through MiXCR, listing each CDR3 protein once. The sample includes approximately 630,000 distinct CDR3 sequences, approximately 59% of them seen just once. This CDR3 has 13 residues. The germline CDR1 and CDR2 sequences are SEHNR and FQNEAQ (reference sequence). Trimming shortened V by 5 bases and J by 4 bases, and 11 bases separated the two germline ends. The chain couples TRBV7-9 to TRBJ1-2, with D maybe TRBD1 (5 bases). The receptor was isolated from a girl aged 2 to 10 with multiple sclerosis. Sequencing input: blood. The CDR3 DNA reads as TGTGCCAGCAGCCCGGCAGGGTTCTATGGCTACACCTTC. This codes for CASSPAGFYGYTF.